This entry concerns a single T cell receptor (beta chain). The study ran its PCR with 60 Vbeta and 13 Jbeta primers. Sequenced by immunoSEQ multiplex PCR; TCRdb stores in-frame clones only, minus some. Here the sample spans about 120,000 clones, around 77% being singletons. The source of the sample is a study of cytomegalovirus exposure and HLA in healthy donors. This CDR3 has 15 amino acids. The V end was cut by 6 bases, the J end by 5 bases, with 17 bases between. The germline CDR1 and CDR2 sequences are LNHDA and SQIVND (reference sequence). The sample consisted of PBMCs. The chain couples TRBV19 to TRBJ1-5; TRBD1 is a possible D gene (5 bases). The origin of this receptor is a woman aged 30 to 39 in good health and CMV-seropositive. CDR3 in DNA: TGTGCCAGTAGCGTGCAGGGTTTTGCGGATCAGCCCCAGCATTTT. Amino acid sequence: CASSVQGFADQPQHF.